Following are 17 T cell receptor beta chains from one sample sequenced in a study of T cells in women clearing cervical HPV infection. Produced via immunoSEQ multiplex PCR; TCRdb's table is partial and in-frame only. The table lists 25,000 to 30,000 clones, with around 10% in the top ten. Material for sequencing was blood buffy coat. The receptors were gathered from a woman between 18 and 75 years old with a cervical HPV16 infection that either progressed to CIN3+ or cleared (not recorded which).

CDR3 DNA (partial): TGTGCCTTTAACTTCAATGAG. Its protein is CAFNFNE. The whole CDR3 region reads CAFNFNEQFF. The chain links TRBV2 to TRBJ2-1, with D uncertain. The read halts 3 residues ahead of the CDR3 end, with the missing end drawn from the germline J gene. Germline V lookup: CDR1 SNHLY, CDR2 FYNNEI. There are 10 residues in the CDR3. The V end lost 11 bases, the J end lost 6 bases, and 8 bases lay between the germline ends.

Concerning this clone itself: With the read ending 3 residues before the CDR3 end, the germline J gene is used to fill in that end. The V gene is TRBV5-4, the J gene TRBJ1-2, with D perhaps matching TRBD1 (5 bases). The CDR3 has 15 residues. Germline V gene sequence: CDR1 SGHNT, CDR2 YYREEE (reference sequence). The germline V and J ends were trimmed by 4 bases and 2 bases, with 15 bases remaining between them. The CDR3 is CASSKEQVANYGYTF. CDR3 DNA, as far as it was read: TGTGCCAGCAGCAAAGAACAGGTCGCGAACTATGGC. The full variable domain, its missing parts supplied by reference TRBV5-4 and TRBJ1-2, is ETGVTQSPTHLIKTRGQQVTLRCSSQSGHNTVSWYQQALGQGPQFIFQYYREEENGRGNFPPRFSGLQFPNYSSELNVNALELDDSALYLCASSKEQVANYGYTFGSGTRLTVV.

A note on this clone: The sequenced fragment ends 3 residues before the CDR3 boundary, so the rest is inferred from the germline J gene. The chain joins TRBV7-7 to TRBJ1-2; TRBD1 matches 7 bases. Germline values: CDR1 SSHAT, CDR2 FNYEAQ (reference sequence). The CDR3 runs 13 residues. CDR3: CASSTDRYNDYTF. Partial CDR3 DNA: TGTGCCAGCAGTACGGACAGGTACAATGAC.

On this clone: The read ends 3 residues shy of where the CDR3 ends; the end is completed using the germline J gene. The V and J genes are TRBV6-2 or TRBV6-3 and TRBJ2-7, with a weak D call TRBD2 (6 bases). CDR3 length: 17 amino acids. From germline, CDR1 is MNHEY and CDR2 SVGEGT. Trimming removed 4 bases at V and 0 bases at J, with 19 bases between. CDR3 DNA, as far as it was read: TGTGCCAGCAGTTCGATCGTAGGCCGCGGGGCCTCCTACGAG. Protein sequence: CASSSIVGRGASYE. The entire CDR3 protein is CASSSIVGRGASYEQYF.

With respect to this clone: The DNA ends 3 residues before the CDR3 does, and the rest of the CDR3 is filled in from the germline J gene. This chain links TRBV19 with TRBJ1-5; a weak D match, TRBD1 (5 bases). Germline CDR1 LNHDA, CDR2 SQIVND (reference sequence). Trimming removed 4 bases at V and 7 bases at J, with 20 bases between. This CDR3 comprises 16 residues. Partial CDR3 DNA: TGTGCCAGTAGTACCCGCTTGGGAGGGGCACACCAGCCC. This translates into CASSTRLGGAHQP. The entire CDR3 protein is CASSTRLGGAHQPQHF.

Comment on this clone: The germline gene is not matched at one end of the junction; a read error may be the cause. The read stops 3 residues short of the end of the CDR3; the missing end is completed from the germline J gene. The same CDR3 also results from other DNA sequences found in this sample. The J gene is TRBJ1-3, the V gene TRBV19; TRBD1 matches at 7 bases. The CDR3 is 13 residues long. The germline gives CDR1 LNHDA, CDR2 SQIVND (reference sequence). The CDR3 reads CASAPGGGNTIYF. The covered CDR3 bases are TGTGCCAGTGCCCCAGGGGGTGGAAACACA.

Turning to this clone: The read comes to an end 3 residues before the CDR3 does, leaving the germline J gene to fill in the end. The chain has TRBV18 and TRBJ2-1; 7 nucleotides match TRBD2. Germline CDR1 reads KGHSH; CDR2 reads LQKENI. V lost 2 bases and J lost 0; bases outside the gene matches: 4. The CDR3 has 16 amino acids. The CDR3 DNA, read in part, is TGTGCCAGCTCACCAACCGGGGGGAGCTCCTACAATGAG. It yields the protein CASSPTGGSSYNE. The entire CDR3 is CASSPTGGSSYNEQFF.

As regards this clone: Sequencing ends 3 residues short of the CDR3 end; the germline J gene provides the rest. The V gene is TRBV7-2, the J gene TRBJ1-2; 7 bases match TRBD1. The CDR3 has 14 residues. Per the germline V gene, CDR1 is SGHTA and CDR2 is FQGNSA. V lost 5 bases, J lost 5 bases, and 8 bases stayed unmatched. CDR3 DNA (partial): TGTGCCAGCAGCCCCAGGACAGGACGATATGGC. Its translation is CASSPRTGRYG. In full, the CDR3 reads CASSPRTGRYGYTF.

Regarding this clone: The read finishes 3 residues shy of the CDR3 end, and the germline J gene is used to complete it. V usage is TRBV5-4 and J usage is TRBJ2-7; D not resolved. Germline loops: CDR1 SGHNT, CDR2 YYREEE (reference sequence). Trimming took off 2 bases at V and 5 bases at J, with 14 bases between the two ends. CDR3 size: 14 residues. The CDR3 sequence: CASSFVSSPHEQYF. CDR3 DNA (partial): TGTGCCAGCAGCTTTGTTAGCTCCCCTCACGAG. Together with reference TRBV5-4 and TRBJ2-7, the CDR3 gives the full variable domain: ETGVTQSPTHLIKTRGQQVTLRCSSQSGHNTVSWYQQALGQGPQFIFQYYREEENGRGNFPPRFSGLQFPNYSSELNVNALELDDSALYLCASSFVSSPHEQYFGPGTRLTVT.

As concerns this clone: Other DNA variants within this sample encode the same CDR3. The sequenced CDR3 bases are TGTGCCAGCAGTTGGGACAGGCGAGGGATCTCTGGAAACACC. It translates to CASSWDRRGISGNT. The full-length CDR3 reads as CASSWDRRGISGNTIYF. The chain links TRBV2 to TRBJ1-3; 8 positions agree with TRBD1. The sequence runs out 3 residues before the end of the CDR3; the remainder is reconstructed from the germline J gene. From germline, CDR1 is SNHLY and CDR2 FYNNEI. V was clipped by 5 bases and J by 0 bases; unmatched bases: 9. The CDR3 is 17 residues long.

Concerning this clone itself: The CDR3 end lies 3 residues beyond the end of the read and is filled in from the germline J gene. The rearrangement joins TRBV30 to TRBJ2-3; no reliable D call. Germline CDR1 is GTSNPN and CDR2 is SVGIG (reference sequence). CDR3 length: 12 residues. Partial CDR3 DNA: TGTGCCTGGAGTTCAAGTGCAAAGGCG. It yields the protein CAWSSSAKA. The full CDR3 protein is CAWSSSAKAQYF.

With regard to this clone: The CDR3 end lies 3 residues beyond the end of the read and is filled in from the germline J gene. The chain joins TRBV10-1 to TRBJ1-1; D gene unclear. The CDR3 is made up of 13 amino acids. V was cut by 5 bases and J by 7 bases, with 14 bases left in between. Germline V gene lookup returns CDR1 WNHNN and CDR2 SYGVQD (reference sequence). CDR3 bases read: TGCGCCAGCAGTCCCTATCCGCTAGTTGAA. It codes for CASSPYPLVE. From start to end, the CDR3 is CASSPYPLVEAFF.

Comments on this clone: The CDR3 extends 3 residues past the end of the read, so its final part is completed from the germline J gene. V gene TRBV6-2 or TRBV6-3 combines with J gene TRBJ2-4; maybe TRBD1 (5 bases). CDR1 is MNHEY and CDR2 is SVGEGT in the germline V gene. The CDR3 covers 14 residues. Incomplete CDR3 DNA: TGTGCCAGCAGTTATGGGGCGGTTTTGGATGGT. Protein: CASSYGAVLDG. The whole CDR3 is CASSYGAVLDGQYF.

Regarding this clone: The read ends 3 residues before the CDR3 terminus; that terminus is restored from the germline J gene. The rearrangement uses TRBV6-2 or TRBV6-3 and TRBJ1-5; TRBD1 is a possible D gene (5 bases). V lost 5 bases and J 3 bases, leaving 14 bases between the germline ends. The CDR3 has 15 amino acids. The germline gives CDR1 MNHEY, CDR2 SVGEGT. CDR3 protein: CASSPGGGTNQPQHF. The DNA read from the CDR3 is TGTGCCAGCAGTCCCGGGGGGGGGACCAATCAGCCC.

In the case of this clone: The read falls 3 residues short of the CDR3 end, and the missing part is taken from the germline J gene. The chain uses TRBV5-6 and TRBJ2-5; 7 bases fit TRBD1. CDR1 is SGHDT, CDR2 YYEEEE, per germline. The CDR3 covers 14 residues. V was clipped by 4 bases and J by 5 bases; unmatched bases: 8. The sequenced part of the CDR3 DNA is TGTGCCAGCAGCCCGACAGGGAGCCGGGAGACC. Protein sequence: CASSPTGSRET. The entire CDR3 protein is CASSPTGSRETQYF. Full variable domain (remainder filled in from reference TRBV5-6 and TRBJ2-5): DAGVTQSPTHLIKTRGQQVTLRCSPKSGHDTVSWYQQALGQGPQFIFQYYEEEERQRGNFPDRFSGHQFPNYSSELNVNALLLGDSALYLCASSPTGSRETQYFGPGTRLLVL.

Notes on this clone: The missing CDR3 end, 3 residues past where the read stops, is filled in from the germline J gene. The chain uses TRBV18 and TRBJ1-2, with 10 bases fitting TRBD1. Germline V gene data show CDR1 as KGHSH and CDR2 as LQKENI. CDR3 length: 16 amino acids. CDR3 loop: CASSPGQGVRSFDYTF. The CDR3 DNA, read in part, is TGTGCCAGCTCTCCCGGACAGGGGGTCAGATCCTTCGAC.

A note on this clone: The read finishes 3 residues shy of the CDR3 end, and the germline J gene is used to complete it. This rearrangement joins TRBV20-1 to TRBJ2-7; D unclear. Per germline, CDR1 DFQATT and CDR2 SNEGSKA (reference sequence). The CDR3 sequence is 13 residues long. Trimming removed 7 bases from V and 0 bases from J, with 13 bases in between. CDR3 bases read: TGCAGTGGTCAGGTGGGTAGCTCCTACGAG. Its protein is CSGQVGSSYE. The entire CDR3 protein is CSGQVGSSYEQYF.